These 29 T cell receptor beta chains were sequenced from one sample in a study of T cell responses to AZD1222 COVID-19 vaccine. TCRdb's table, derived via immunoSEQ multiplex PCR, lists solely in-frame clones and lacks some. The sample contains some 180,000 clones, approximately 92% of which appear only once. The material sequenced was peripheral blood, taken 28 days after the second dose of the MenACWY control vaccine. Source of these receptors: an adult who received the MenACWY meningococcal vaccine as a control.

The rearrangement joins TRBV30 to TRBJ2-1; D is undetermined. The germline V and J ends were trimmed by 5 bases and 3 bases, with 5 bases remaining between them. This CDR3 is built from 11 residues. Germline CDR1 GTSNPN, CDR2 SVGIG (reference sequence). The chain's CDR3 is CAWDDYNEQFF. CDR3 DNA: TGTGCCTGGGACGACTACAATGAGCAGTTCTTC.

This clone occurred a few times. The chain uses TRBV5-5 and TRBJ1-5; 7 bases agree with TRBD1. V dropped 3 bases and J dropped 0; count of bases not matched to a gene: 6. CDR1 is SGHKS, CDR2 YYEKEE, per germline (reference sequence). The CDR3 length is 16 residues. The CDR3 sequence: CASSSGGQNSNQPQHF. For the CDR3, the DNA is TGTGCCAGCAGCTCAGGGGGACAGAATAGCAATCAGCCCCAGCATTTT.

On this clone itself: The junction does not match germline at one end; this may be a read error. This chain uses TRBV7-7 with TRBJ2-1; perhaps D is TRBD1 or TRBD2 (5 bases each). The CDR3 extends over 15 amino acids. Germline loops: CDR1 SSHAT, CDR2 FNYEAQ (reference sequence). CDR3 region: CASSFFQGPSNEQFF. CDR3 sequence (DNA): TGTGCTAGCAGCTTCTTCCAGGGACCCTCCAATGAGCAGTTCTTC. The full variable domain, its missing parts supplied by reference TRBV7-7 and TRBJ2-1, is GAGVSQSPRYKVTKRGQDVTLRCDPISSHATLYWYQQALGQGPEFLTYFNYEAQPDKSGLPSDRFSAERPEGSISTLTIQRTEQRDSAMYRCASSFFQGPSNEQFFGPGTRLTVL.

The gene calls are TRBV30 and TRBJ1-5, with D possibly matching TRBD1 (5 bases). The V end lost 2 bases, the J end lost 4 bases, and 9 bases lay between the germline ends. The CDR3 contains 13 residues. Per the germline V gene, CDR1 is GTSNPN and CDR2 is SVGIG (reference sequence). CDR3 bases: TGTGCCTGGAGTCCCCAGGGTAATCAGCCCCAGCATTTT. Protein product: CAWSPQGNQPQHF.

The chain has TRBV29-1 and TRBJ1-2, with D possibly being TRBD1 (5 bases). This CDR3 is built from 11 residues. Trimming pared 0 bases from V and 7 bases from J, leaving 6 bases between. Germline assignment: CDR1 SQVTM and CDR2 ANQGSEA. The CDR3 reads CSVEDRAGYTF. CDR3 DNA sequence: TGCAGCGTTGAAGACAGGGCTGGCTACACCTTC. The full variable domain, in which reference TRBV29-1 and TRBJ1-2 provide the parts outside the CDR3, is SAVISQKPSRDICQRGTSLTIQCQVDSQVTMMFWYRQQPGQSLTLIATANQGSEATYESGFVIDKFPISRPNLTFSTLTVSNMSPEDSSIYLCSVEDRAGYTFGSGTRLTVV.

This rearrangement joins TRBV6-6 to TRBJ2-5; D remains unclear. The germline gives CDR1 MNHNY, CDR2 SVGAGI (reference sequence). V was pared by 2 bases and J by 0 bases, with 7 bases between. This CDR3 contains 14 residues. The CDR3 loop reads CASSYKQYQETQYF. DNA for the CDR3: TGTGCCAGCAGTTACAAACAGTACCAAGAGACCCAGTACTTC.

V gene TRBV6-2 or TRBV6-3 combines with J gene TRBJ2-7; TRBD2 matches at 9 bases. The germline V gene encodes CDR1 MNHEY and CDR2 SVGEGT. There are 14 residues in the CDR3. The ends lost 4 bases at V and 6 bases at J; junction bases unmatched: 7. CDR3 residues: CASSLPTTSGEQYF. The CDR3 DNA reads TGTGCCAGCAGTTTACCCACGACTAGCGGCGAGCAGTACTTC.

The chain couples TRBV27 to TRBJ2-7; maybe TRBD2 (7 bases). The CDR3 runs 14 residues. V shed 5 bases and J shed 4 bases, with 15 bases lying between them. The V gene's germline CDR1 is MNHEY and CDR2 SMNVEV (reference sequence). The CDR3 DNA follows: TGTGCCAGCAGTCCGACTAGCAGGGGTTACGAGCAGTACTTC. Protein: CASSPTSRGYEQYF.

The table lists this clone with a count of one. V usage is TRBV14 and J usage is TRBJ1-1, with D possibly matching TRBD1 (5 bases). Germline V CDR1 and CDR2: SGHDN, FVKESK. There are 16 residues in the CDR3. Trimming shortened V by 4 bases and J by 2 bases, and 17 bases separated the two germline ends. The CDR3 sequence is CASSPDPAGRNTEAFF. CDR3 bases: TGTGCCAGCAGCCCCGATCCAGCAGGGCGAAACACTGAAGCTTTCTTT.

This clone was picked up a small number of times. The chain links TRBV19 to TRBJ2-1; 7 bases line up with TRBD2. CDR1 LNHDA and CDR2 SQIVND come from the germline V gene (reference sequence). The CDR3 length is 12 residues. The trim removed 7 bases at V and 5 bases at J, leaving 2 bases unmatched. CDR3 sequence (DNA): TGTGCCAGTAATCGGGGGGACAATGAGCAGTTCTTC. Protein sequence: CASNRGDNEQFF.

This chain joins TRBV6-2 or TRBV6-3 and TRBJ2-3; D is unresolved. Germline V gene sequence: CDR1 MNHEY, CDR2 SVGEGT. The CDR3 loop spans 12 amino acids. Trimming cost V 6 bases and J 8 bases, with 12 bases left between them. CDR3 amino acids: CASSPPRGTQYF. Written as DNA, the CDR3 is TGTGCCAGCAGCCCCCCCCGAGGTACGCAGTATTTT.

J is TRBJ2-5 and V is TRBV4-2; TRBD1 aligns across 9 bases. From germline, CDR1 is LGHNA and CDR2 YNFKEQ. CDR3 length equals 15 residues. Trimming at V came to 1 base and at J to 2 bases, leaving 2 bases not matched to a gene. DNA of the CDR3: TGTGCCAGCAGCCAAGCTGGGACAGGGCAAGAGACCCAGTACTTC. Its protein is CASSQAGTGQETQYF.

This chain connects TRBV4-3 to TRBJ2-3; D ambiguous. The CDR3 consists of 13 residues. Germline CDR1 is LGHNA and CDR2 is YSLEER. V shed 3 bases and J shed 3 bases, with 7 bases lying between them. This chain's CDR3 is CASSHSHTDTQYF. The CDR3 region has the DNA TGCGCCAGCAGCCATTCCCATACAGATACGCAGTATTTT.

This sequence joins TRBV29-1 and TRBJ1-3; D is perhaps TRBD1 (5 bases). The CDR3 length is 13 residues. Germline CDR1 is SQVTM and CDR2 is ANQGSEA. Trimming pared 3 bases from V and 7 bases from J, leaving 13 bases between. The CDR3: CSVEGRGNNTIYF. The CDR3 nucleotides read TGCAGCGTTGAGGGACGTGGAAACAACACCATATATTTT.

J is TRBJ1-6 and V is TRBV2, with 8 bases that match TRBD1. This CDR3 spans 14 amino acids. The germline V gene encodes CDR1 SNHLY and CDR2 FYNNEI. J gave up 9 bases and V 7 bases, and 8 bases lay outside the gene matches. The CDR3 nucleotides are TGTGCCAGCAAGATGACAGGGGAAGGTTCACCCCTCCACTTT. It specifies CASKMTGEGSPLHF.

CDR3 loop: CASSPGRQGWTQYF. The CDR3 nucleotides are TGTGCCAGTAGTCCAGGAAGACAGGGGTGGACCCAGTACTTC. The rearrangement links TRBV19 to TRBJ2-5; 8 nucleotides line up with TRBD1. V shed 5 bases, J shed 7 bases, and the junction held 9 bases outside the gene matches. Germline values: CDR1 LNHDA, CDR2 SQIVND (reference sequence). The CDR3 consists of 14 residues.

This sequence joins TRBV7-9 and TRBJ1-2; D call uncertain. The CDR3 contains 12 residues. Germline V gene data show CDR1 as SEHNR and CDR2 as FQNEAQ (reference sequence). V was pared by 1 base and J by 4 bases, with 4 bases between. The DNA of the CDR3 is TGTGCCAGCAGCTTAGGGGTCTATGGCTACACCTTC. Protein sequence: CASSLGVYGYTF. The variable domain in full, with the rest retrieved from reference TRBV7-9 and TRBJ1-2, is DTGVSQNPRHKITKRGQNVTFRCDPISEHNRLYWYRQTLGQGPEFLTYFQNEAQLEKSRLLSDRFSAERPKGSFSTLEIQRTEQGDSAMYLCASSLGVYGYTFGSGTRLTVV.

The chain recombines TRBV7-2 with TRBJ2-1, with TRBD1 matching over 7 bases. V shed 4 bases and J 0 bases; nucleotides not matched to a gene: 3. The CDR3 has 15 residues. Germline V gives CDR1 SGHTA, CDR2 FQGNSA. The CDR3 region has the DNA TGTGCCAGCAGCTATGGGACAGTCTCCTACAATGAGCAGTTCTTC. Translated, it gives CASSYGTVSYNEQFF.

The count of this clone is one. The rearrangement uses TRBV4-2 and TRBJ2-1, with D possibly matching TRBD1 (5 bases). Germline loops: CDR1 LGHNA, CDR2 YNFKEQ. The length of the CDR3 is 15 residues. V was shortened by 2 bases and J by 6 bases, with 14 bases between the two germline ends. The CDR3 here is CASSQFDGDSNEQFF. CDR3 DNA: TGTGCCAGCAGCCAATTCGACGGTGACAGCAATGAGCAGTTCTTC.

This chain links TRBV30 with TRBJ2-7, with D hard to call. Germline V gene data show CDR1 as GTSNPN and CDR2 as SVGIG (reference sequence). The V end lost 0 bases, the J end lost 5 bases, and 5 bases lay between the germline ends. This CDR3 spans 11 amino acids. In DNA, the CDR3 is TGTGCCTGGAGTGTAATCCACGAGCAGTACTTC. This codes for CAWSVIHEQYF.

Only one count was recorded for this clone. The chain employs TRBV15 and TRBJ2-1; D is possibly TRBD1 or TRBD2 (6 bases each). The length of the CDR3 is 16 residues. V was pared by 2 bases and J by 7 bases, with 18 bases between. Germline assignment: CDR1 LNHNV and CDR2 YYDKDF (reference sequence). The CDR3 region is CATSRLVEGRGNEQFF. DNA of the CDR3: TGTGCCACCAGCAGACTTGTGGAGGGCAGGGGTAATGAGCAGTTCTTC.

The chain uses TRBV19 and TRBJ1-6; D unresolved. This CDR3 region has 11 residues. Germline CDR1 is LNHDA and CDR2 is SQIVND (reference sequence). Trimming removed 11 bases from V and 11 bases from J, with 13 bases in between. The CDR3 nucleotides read TGTGCCGGCCTAGGGAGGGCACCCCTCCACTTT. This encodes CAGLGRAPLHF.

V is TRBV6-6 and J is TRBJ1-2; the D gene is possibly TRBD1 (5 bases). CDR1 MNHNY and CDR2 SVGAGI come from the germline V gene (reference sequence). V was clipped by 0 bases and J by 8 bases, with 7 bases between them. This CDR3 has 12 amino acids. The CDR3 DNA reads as TGTGCCAGCAGTTACTCTCGACAGGGCTACACCTTC. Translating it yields CASSYSRQGYTF.

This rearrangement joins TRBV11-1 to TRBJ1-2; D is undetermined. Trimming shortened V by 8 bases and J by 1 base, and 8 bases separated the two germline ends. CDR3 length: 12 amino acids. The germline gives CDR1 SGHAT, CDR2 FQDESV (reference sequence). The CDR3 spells CASAGSNYGYTF. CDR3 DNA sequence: TGTGCCAGCGCGGGGAGTAACTATGGCTACACCTTC.

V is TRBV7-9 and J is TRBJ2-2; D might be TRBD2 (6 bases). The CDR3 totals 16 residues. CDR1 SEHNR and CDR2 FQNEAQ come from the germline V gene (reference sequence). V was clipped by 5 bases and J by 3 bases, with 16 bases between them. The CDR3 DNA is TGTGCCAGCAGCCCGCGGGGTAGTGGCTACACCGGGGAGCTGTTTTTT. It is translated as CASSPRGSGYTGELFF.

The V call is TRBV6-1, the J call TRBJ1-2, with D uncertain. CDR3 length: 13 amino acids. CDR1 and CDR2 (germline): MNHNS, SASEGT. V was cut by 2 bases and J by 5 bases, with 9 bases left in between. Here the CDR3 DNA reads TGTGCCAGCAGTGAAAGTACGGGATATGGCTACACCTTC. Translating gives CASSESTGYGYTF.

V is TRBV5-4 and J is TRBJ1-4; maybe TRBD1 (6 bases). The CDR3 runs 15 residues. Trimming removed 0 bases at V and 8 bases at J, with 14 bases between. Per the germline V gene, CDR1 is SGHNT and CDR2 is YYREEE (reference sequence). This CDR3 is CASSLAGGLREKLFF. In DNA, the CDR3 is TGTGCCAGCAGCTTGGCCGGGGGGCTAAGGGAAAAACTGTTTTTT.

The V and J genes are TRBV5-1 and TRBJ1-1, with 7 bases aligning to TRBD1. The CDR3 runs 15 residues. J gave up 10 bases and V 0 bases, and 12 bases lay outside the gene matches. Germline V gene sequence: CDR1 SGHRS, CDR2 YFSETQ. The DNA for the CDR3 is TGCGCCAGCAGCTTGGGTACAGGGGATGATTCGTTAGCTTTCTTT. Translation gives CASSLGTGDDSLAFF.

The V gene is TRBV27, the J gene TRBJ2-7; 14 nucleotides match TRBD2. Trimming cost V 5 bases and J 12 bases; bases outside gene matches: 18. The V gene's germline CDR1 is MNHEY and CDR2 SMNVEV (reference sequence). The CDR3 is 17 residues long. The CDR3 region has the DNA TGTGCCAGCAGTCCCACGTGGGGACTAGCGGGAGATCACCCGACGTACTTC. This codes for CASSPTWGLAGDHPTYF.